The entry below describes one TCR beta chain. The protocol was immunoSEQ multiplex PCR, while the TCRdb copy is restricted to in-frame clones and leaves out a portion. The table lists under 200,000 clones, about three quarters of them singletons. Trimming took 8 bases from V and 2 from J; bases not matched to a gene: 13. CDR3 size: 16 residues. Germline CDR1 and CDR2: MDHEN and SYDVKM. The record originates from a study of cytomegalovirus exposure and HLA in healthy donors. In the study overall: According to later analysis, the same platform produced the 90 to 150 validation and 600 to 800 first-cohort repertoires.

Material for sequencing was PBMCs. This sequence was found in a young woman in good health and CMV-seronegative. The chain couples TRBV28 to TRBJ2-7, with 9 bases matching TRBD2. The CDR3 loop is CASVRASGVKAYEQYF. The CDR3 DNA reads TGTGCCAGCGTACGCGCTAGCGGGGTGAAAGCCTACGAGCAGTACTTC.